Presented here are 14 T cell receptor beta chains from one specimen sequenced in a study of blood T cell repertoires in COVID-19. The repertoire was sequenced with immunoSEQ multiplex PCR; TCRdb's copy has only in-frame clones and lacks some. The table shows around 270,000 clones, with approximately 88% occurring only once. Sequencing input: PBMCs or T cells enriched from blood (not recorded which). Source of these receptors: a woman in her forties who had been exposed to COVID-19.

V and J are TRBV28 and TRBJ2-3; D gene uncertain. Germline CDR1 is MDHEN and CDR2 is SYDVKM. Trimming shortened V by 3 bases and J by 3 bases, and 4 bases separated the two germline ends. The CDR3 covers 12 residues. The CDR3 reads CASSFYTDTQYF. In DNA form, the CDR3 reads TGTGCCAGCAGTTTTTATACAGATACGCAGTATTTT.

The gene calls are TRBV4-1 and TRBJ2-7; maybe TRBD1 (6 bases). Germline V gives CDR1 MGHRA, CDR2 YSYEKL. This CDR3 contains 14 residues. V lost 4 bases, J lost 0 bases, and 10 bases lay in between. The CDR3 DNA reads TGCGCCAGCAGCCGACAGGCCGGCTCCTACGAGCAGTACTTC. It yields the protein CASSRQAGSYEQYF.

CDR3 in amino acids: CASSPTTSAQHF. The CDR3 bases are TGTGCCAGCAGCCCTACTACTTCGGCCCAGCATTTT. This chain connects TRBV6-6 to TRBJ1-5; D remains ambiguous. The CDR3 is made up of 12 amino acids. Germline CDR1 MNHNY, CDR2 SVGAGI (reference sequence). Trimming pared 6 bases from V and 11 bases from J, leaving 14 bases between.

The J gene is TRBJ2-6, the V gene TRBV5-6; no firm D call. The CDR3 has 17 amino acids. The germline V gene has CDR1 SGHDT and CDR2 YYEEEE. The V gene lost 4 bases and the J gene lost 2 bases, with 16 bases spanning the gap. CDR3 sequence reads: CASSKEFSAAGANVLTF. CDR3 sequence (DNA): TGTGCCAGCAGCAAAGAGTTTAGTGCCGCTGGGGCCAACGTCCTGACTTTC.

This chain uses TRBV13 with TRBJ1-3; TRBD1 is a possible D gene (5 bases). CDR1 PRHDT and CDR2 FYEKMQ come from the germline V gene (reference sequence). Trimming took off 5 bases at V and 0 bases at J, with 11 bases between the two ends. The CDR3 length is 15 residues. This CDR3 is CASSTGHPSGNTIYF. CDR3 sequence (DNA): TGTGCCAGCAGCACCGGACACCCCTCTGGAAACACCATATATTTT.

The rearrangement joins TRBV6-1 to TRBJ1-1, with 10 bases aligning to TRBD1. The CDR3 spans 15 residues. Germline values: CDR1 MNHNS, CDR2 SASEGT. V trimming: 2 bases; J trimming: 4 bases; junction bases outside the gene matches: 4. In nucleotides, the CDR3 is TGTGCCAGCAGTGAACCGGGACAGGGGATCACTGAAGCTTTCTTT. Protein product: CASSEPGQGITEAFF.

V gene TRBV27 combines with J gene TRBJ2-1; D gene ambiguous. Per germline, CDR1 MNHEY and CDR2 SMNVEV (reference sequence). Between the trimmed V and J ends, which lost 5 bases and 4 bases, there was a span of 9 bases. The CDR3 is made up of 13 amino acids. CDR3 in amino acids: CASSASRYNEQFF. CDR3 nucleotide sequence: TGTGCCAGCAGTGCCTCGAGGTACAATGAGCAGTTCTTC.

Note on this clone: The junction shows a germline mismatch at one end, possibly a read error. V gene TRBV5-1 combines with J gene TRBJ2-3, with TRBD2 matching over 12 bases. The germline V gene encodes CDR1 SGHRS and CDR2 YFSETQ. The CDR3 contains 17 residues. CDR3 nucleotide sequence: TGTGCCAGCAGTCGGACCGGGACTAGCGGGTACACAGATACGCAGTATTTT. Its translation is CASSRTGTSGYTDTQYF.

The genes are TRBV5-4 and TRBJ1-2; 7 nucleotides align to TRBD1. Germline CDR1 is SGHNT and CDR2 is YYREEE (reference sequence). The CDR3 runs 14 residues. After removal of 0 bases from V and 6 bases from J, the junction contained 5 bases not matched to a gene. CDR3 sequence: CASSLVQGVDGYTF. The CDR3 bases are TGTGCCAGCAGCTTGGTCCAGGGGGTAGATGGCTACACCTTC.

The rearrangement links TRBV2 to TRBJ1-6; D is unresolved. The germline V and J ends were trimmed by 8 bases and 14 bases, with 10 bases remaining between them. The germline V gene encodes CDR1 SNHLY and CDR2 FYNNEI. This CDR3 is 10 amino acids long. The CDR3 DNA is TGTGCCAGCGGAAAGGAGGCCCTCCACTTT. This codes for CASGKEALHF.

The rearrangement uses TRBV27 and TRBJ2-1; D is possibly TRBD1 (5 bases). Germline CDR1 MNHEY, CDR2 SMNVEV (reference sequence). CDR3 length equals 12 residues. Trimming took off 6 bases at V and 2 bases at J, with 5 bases between the two ends. Written as DNA, the CDR3 is TGTGCCAGCAGGGGGCCCTACAATGAGCAGTTCTTC. Translation: CASRGPYNEQFF.

This rearrangement joins TRBV19 to TRBJ2-7; 13 nucleotides agree with TRBD2. With 5 bases clipped from V and 0 bases from J, the junction kept 7 bases outside the gene matches. This CDR3 is built from 17 residues. Per germline, CDR1 LNHDA and CDR2 SQIVND (reference sequence). The CDR3, as DNA: TGTGCCAGTAGTGGCCGGACTAGCGGGAGAGGCTCCTACGAGCAGTACTTC. Amino acids: CASSGRTSGRGSYEQYF.

The chain carries TRBV4-1 and TRBJ1-1; TRBD1 is a possible D gene (6 bases). The CDR3 has 14 residues. The germline V and J ends were trimmed by 4 bases and 7 bases, with 16 bases remaining between them. In germline, CDR1 is MGHRA, CDR2 YSYEKL. The CDR3 sequence is CASSLSQGNSEAFF. For the CDR3, the DNA is TGCGCCAGCAGCCTTTCACAGGGTAATAGTGAAGCTTTCTTT.

This clone was seen just once. This chain uses TRBV5-8 with TRBJ1-2, with 8 bases identical to TRBD1. Germline V gene data show CDR1 as SGHTS and CDR2 as YDEGEE. Unmatched junction bases numbered 7, after V lost 2 bases and J lost 1 base. The CDR3 loop spans 16 amino acids. The CDR3, as DNA: TGTGCCAGCAGCTTTCAGGCAGGGGGCCGTAACTATGGCTACACCTTC. It specifies CASSFQAGGRNYGYTF.